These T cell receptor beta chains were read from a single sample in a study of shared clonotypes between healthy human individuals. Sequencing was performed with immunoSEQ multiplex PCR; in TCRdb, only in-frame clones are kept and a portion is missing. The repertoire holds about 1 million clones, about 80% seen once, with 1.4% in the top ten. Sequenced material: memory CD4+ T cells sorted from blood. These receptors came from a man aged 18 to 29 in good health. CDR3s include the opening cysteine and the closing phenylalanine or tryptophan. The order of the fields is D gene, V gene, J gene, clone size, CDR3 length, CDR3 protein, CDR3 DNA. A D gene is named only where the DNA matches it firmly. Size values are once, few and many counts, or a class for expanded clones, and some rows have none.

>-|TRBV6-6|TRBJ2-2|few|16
CASSYPGIRNTGELFF
TGTGCCAGCAGTTACCCAGGGATACGGAACACCGGGGAGCTGTTTTTT
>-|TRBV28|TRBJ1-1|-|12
CASSLYLTEAFF
TGTGCCAGCAGTTTATACTTAACTGAAGCTTTCTTT
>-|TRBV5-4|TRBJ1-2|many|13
CASSLAGGPAYTF
TGTGCCAGCAGCTTGGCCGGCGGGCCGGCCTACACCTTC
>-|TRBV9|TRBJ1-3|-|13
CASSPGTGNTIYF
TGTGCCAGCAGCCCGGGGACAGGAAACACCATATATTTT
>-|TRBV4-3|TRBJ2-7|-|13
CASSQGPTYEQYF
TGCGCCAGCAGCCAAGGACCGACCTACGAGCAGTACTTC
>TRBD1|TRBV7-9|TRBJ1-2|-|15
CASSTRTLQGDGYTF
TGTGCCAGCAGCACGAGGACACTACAGGGGGATGGCTACACCTTC
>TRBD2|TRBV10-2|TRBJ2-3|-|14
CATRLTSGTDTQYF
TGCGCCACCCGACTTACTAGCGGAACAGATACGCAGTATTTT
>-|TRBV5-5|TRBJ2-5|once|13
CASSHPGGETQYF
TGTGCCAGCAGCCACCCCGGGGGAGAGACCCAGTACTTC
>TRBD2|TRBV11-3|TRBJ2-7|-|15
CASSVTLAGGYEQYF
TGTGCCAGCAGCGTAACACTAGCGGGGGGCTACGAGCAGTACTTC
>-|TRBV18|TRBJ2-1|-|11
CASSSGDEQFF
TGTGCCAGCTCCTCAGGGGATGAGCAGTTCTTC
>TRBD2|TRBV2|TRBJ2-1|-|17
CASRGGRAGGSYNEQFF
TGTGCCAGCAGGGGCGGGAGGGCCGGCGGCTCCTACAATGAGCAGTTCTTC
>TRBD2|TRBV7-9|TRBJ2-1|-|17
CASSSRLAGGYMDEQFF
TGTGCCAGCAGCTCCCGACTAGCGGGAGGGTATATGGATGAGCAGTTCTTC
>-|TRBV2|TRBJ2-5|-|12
CASSKTGETQYF
TGTGCCAGCAGTAAGACGGGGGAGACCCAGTACTTC
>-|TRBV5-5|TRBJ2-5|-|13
CASSLGREETQYF
TGTGCCAGCAGCTTGGGAAGGGAGGAGACCCAGTACTTC
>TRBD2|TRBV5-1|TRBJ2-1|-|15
CASSWSGRDYNEQFF
TGCGCCAGCAGCTGGAGCGGGAGAGACTACAATGAGCAGTTCTTC
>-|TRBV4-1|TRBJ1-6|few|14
CASMAAGGNSPLHF
TGCGCCAGCATGGCTGCGGGGGGCAATTCACCCCTCCACTTT
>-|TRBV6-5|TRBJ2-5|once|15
CASSSWVGLQETQYF
TGTGCCAGCAGTTCTTGGGTAGGACTCCAAGAGACCCAGTACTTC
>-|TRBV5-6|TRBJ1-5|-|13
CASSKDRNQPQHF
TGTGCCAGCAGCAAGGACAGAAATCAGCCCCAGCATTTT
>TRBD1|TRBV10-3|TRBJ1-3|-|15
CAIGTGAKSGNTIYF
TGTGCCATCGGGACAGGGGCCAAATCTGGAAACACCATATATTTT
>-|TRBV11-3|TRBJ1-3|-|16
CAPKIGQVLTGNTIYF
TGTGCCCCTAAGATCGGTCAGGTGCTTACTGGAAACACCATATATTTT
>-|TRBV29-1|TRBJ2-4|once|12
CSVERDSNIQYF
TGCAGCGTTGAAAGAGACAGCAACATTCAGTACTTC
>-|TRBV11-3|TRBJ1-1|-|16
CASSLVTSGIGTEAFF
TGTGCCAGCAGCTTAGTCACCTCCGGGATCGGCACTGAAGCTTTCTTT
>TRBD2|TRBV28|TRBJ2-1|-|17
CASMGLAGGPNYNEQFF
TGTGCCAGTATGGGACTAGCGGGGGGGCCGAACTACAATGAGCAGTTCTTC
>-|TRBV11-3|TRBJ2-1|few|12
CASSLDGKEQFF
TGTGCCAGCAGCTTAGATGGTAAAGAGCAGTTCTTC
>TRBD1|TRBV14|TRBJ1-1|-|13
CASSQRTGGRAFF
TGTGCCAGCAGCCAAAGGACAGGGGGGAGAGCTTTCTTT
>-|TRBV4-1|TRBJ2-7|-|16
CASSQVWGVLLYEQYF
TGCGCCAGCAGCCAAGTATGGGGCGTACTCCTCTACGAGCAGTACTTC
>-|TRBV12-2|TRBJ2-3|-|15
CASRCRASGTDTQYF
TGTGCAAGTCGCTGTAGGGCTAGCGGCACAGATACGCAGTATTTT
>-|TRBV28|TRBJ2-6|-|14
CASTGGSGANVLTF
TGTGCCAGCACCGGCGGGTCTGGGGCCAACGTCCTGACTTTC
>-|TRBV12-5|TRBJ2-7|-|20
CASGLMTLRTGQGSTYEQYF
TGTGCTAGTGGTTTGATGACTCTACGGACGGGGCAGGGTAGTACCTACGAGCAGTACTTC
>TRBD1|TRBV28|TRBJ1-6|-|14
CASSLETGNSPLHF
TGTGCCAGCAGTTTGGAGACAGGGAATTCACCCCTCCACTTT
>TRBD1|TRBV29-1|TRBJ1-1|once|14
CSVENRGRRTEAFF
TGCAGCGTTGAGAACAGGGGGCGCCGGACTGAAGCTTTCTTT
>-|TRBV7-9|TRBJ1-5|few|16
CASSQVGSIESQPQHF
TGTGCCAGCAGCCAAGTAGGCTCCATCGAGAGTCAGCCCCAGCATTTT
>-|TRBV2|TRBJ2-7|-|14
CASSVQGLSYEQYF
TGTGCCAGCAGTGTTCAGGGCCTCTCCTACGAGCAGTACTTC
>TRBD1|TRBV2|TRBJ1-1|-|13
CASSTGGWTEAFF
TGTGCCAGCAGCACAGGGGGTTGGACTGAAGCTTTCTTT
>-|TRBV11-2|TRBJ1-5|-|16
CASSLEGVLSNQPQHF
TGTGCCAGCAGCTTAGAGGGGGTCTTGAGCAATCAGCCCCAGCATTTT
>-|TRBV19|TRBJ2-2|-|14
CAIQIGGVGGELFF
TGTGCCATTCAGATTGGGGGTGTCGGCGGGGAGCTGTTTTTT
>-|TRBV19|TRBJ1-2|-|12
CASLQGLYGYTF
TGTGCCAGTTTACAGGGTTTATACGGCTACACCTTC
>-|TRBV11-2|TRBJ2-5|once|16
CASSLAGGWDQWAQYF
TGTGCCAGCAGCTTAGCTGGGGGCTGGGACCAATGGGCCCAGTACTTC
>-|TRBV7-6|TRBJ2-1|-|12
CASSLVGREQFF
TGTGCCAGCAGCTTAGTCGGCAGAGAGCAGTTCTTC
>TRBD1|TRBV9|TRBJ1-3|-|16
CASSPRTGSSGNTIYF
TGTGCCAGCAGCCCCCGGACAGGGAGCTCTGGAAACACCATATATTTT
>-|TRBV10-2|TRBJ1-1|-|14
CATTLAGLSTEAFF
TGCGCCACCACCTTGGCCGGACTTAGCACTGAAGCTTTCTTT
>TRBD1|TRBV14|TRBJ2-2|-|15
CASSQGTGRTGELFF
TGTGCCAGCAGCCAAGGGACAGGGCGTACCGGGGAGCTGTTTTTT